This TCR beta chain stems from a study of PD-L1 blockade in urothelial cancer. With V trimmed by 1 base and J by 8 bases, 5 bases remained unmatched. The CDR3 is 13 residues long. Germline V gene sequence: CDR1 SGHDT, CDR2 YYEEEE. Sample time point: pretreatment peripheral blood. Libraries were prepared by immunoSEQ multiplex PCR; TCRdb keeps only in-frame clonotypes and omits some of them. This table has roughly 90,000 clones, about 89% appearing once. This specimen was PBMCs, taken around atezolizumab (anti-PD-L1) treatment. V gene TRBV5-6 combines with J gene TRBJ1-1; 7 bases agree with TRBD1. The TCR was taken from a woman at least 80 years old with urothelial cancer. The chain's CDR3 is CASSLRDRSEAFF. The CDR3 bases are TGTGCCAGCAGCTTGAGGGACAGATCCGAAGCTTTCTTT.